The text below deals with one T cell receptor beta chain. The CDR3 is made up of 15 amino acids. Germline loops: CDR1 MNHEY, CDR2 SMNVEV (reference sequence). Trimming at V came to 6 bases and at J to 3 bases, leaving 4 bases not matched to a gene. These data are taken from a study of blood T cell repertoires in COVID-19. For the study at large: Acute-phase and convalescent COVID-19 samples originated in the United States, Italy and Spain.

Authors' data handling: Quantification of nucleated cells was approximated via reference gene primer amplification. TCRdb keeps only in-frame clones here, not all; method: immunoSEQ multiplex PCR. V and J calls and clone size are as listed in that table; D and trimming were resolved from the DNA. The repertoire holds about 80,000 clones, with roughly 78% as singletons. This chain joins TRBV27 and TRBJ2-3; 12 bases agree with TRBD2. The material sequenced was peripheral blood. The origin of this receptor is a man aged 55-75 years with COVID-19, enrolled during active disease. CDR3 in amino acids: CASSMTSGRTDTQYF. The CDR3 nucleotides read TGTGCCAGCAGCATGACTAGCGGGAGAACAGATACGCAGTATTTT.